The 16 T cell receptor beta chains listed next were all sequenced from one sample in a study of cytomegalovirus exposure and HLA in healthy donors. Data came from immunoSEQ multiplex PCR; TCRdb stores just in-frame clones and leaves some out. Altogether tens of thousands of clones are present, 90% to 95% being singletons, with the ten largest covering 0.65% to 0.8%. The sequencing sample was made of PBMCs. All receptors come from a man between 18 and 29 years old in good health and CMV-seronegative.

This chain connects TRBV7-8 to TRBJ1-1; the match to TRBD1 covers 9 bases. The CDR3 loop spans 15 amino acids. The germline V gene has CDR1 SGHVS and CDR2 FQNEAQ. After removal of 6 bases from V and 6 bases from J, the junction contained 11 bases not matched to a gene. CDR3 sequence reads: CASRLLTGGFAEAFF. The CDR3 bases are TGTGCCAGCAGACTATTAACAGGGGGCTTCGCTGAAGCTTTCTTT.

This sequence joins TRBV5-1 and TRBJ2-3; 7 bases fit TRBD1. CDR3 size: 16 residues. The J segment lost 0 bases and the V segment lost 0 bases, leaving 4 bases of the junction unmatched. The germline gives CDR1 SGHRS, CDR2 YFSETQ. The CDR3 region is CASSLGEGASTDTQYF. The DNA for the CDR3 is TGCGCCAGCAGCTTGGGTGAGGGGGCTAGCACAGATACGCAGTATTTT.

This clone is a singleton in its sample. A read error may produce the germline difference seen at one junction end. J is TRBJ2-1 and V is TRBV7-8; maybe TRBD2 (6 bases). The CDR3 extends over 16 amino acids. Germline lookup yields CDR1 SGHVS and CDR2 FQNEAQ. CDR3 in DNA: TGTGCCAGCAGCTTAGGCGGCGGGACCTCCCACAATGAGCAGTTCTTC. It translates to CASSLGGGTSHNEQFF.

The J gene is TRBJ2-7, the V gene TRBV29-1; D ambiguous. This CDR3 is built from 14 residues. The ends were cut back, 6 bases at V and 0 bases at J, with 15 bases in the middle. Per the germline V gene, CDR1 is SQVTM and CDR2 is ANQGSEA. Written as DNA, the CDR3 is TGCAGCGTCGTAACTACGATATCCTCCTACGAGCAGTACTTC. Protein product: CSVVTTISSYEQYF.

This clone was found once. The chain has TRBV19 and TRBJ2-7; 10 nucleotides agree with TRBD1. The CDR3 runs 15 residues. With V trimmed by 3 bases and J by 4 bases, 6 bases remained unmatched. Germline lookup yields CDR1 LNHDA and CDR2 SQIVND (reference sequence). The chain's CDR3 is CASSMVDRGQYEQYF. The DNA for the CDR3 is TGTGCCAGTAGTATGGTTGACAGGGGGCAATACGAGCAGTACTTC.

The genes are TRBV6-5 and TRBJ1-4; D gene uncertain. Germline assignment: CDR1 MNHEY and CDR2 SVGAGI. Trimming removed 5 bases at V and 11 bases at J, with 12 bases between. This CDR3 contains 12 residues. The CDR3 protein is CASSISSGKLFF. The CDR3 DNA reads as TGTGCCAGCAGTATCTCGTCGGGGAAACTGTTTTTT.

CDR3 coding DNA: TGTGCCAGCACATACCTCCTAGCGGGAGAGGAGGATGAGCAGTTCTTC. As protein: CASTYLLAGEEDEQFF. V and J are TRBV2 and TRBJ2-1; 10 nucleotides match TRBD2. Trimming cost V 7 bases and J 8 bases; bases outside gene matches: 14. CDR3 size: 16 residues. Looked up from germline, CDR1 is SNHLY and CDR2 is FYNNEI.

The chain is built from TRBV30 and TRBJ2-7, with 7 bases that match TRBD1. With V trimmed by 2 bases and J by 3 bases, 16 bases remained unmatched. There are 17 residues in the CDR3. Germline V gives CDR1 GTSNPN, CDR2 SVGIG (reference sequence). The CDR3: CAWSPPTGVRLLYEQYF. The CDR3 DNA reads as TGTGCCTGGAGTCCCCCTACAGGGGTGCGGCTGCTCTACGAGCAGTACTTC.

The V and J genes are TRBV6-5 and TRBJ1-1, with 7 bases identical to TRBD1. The ends lost 6 bases at V and 0 bases at J; junction bases unmatched: 7. The CDR3 is 15 amino acids. Germline CDR1 and CDR2: MNHEY and SVGAGI. CDR3 region: CASSPGQALNTEAFF. The DNA for the CDR3 is TGTGCCAGCAGCCCCGGACAGGCCCTGAACACTGAAGCTTTCTTT.

The count of this clone is one. V and J are TRBV7-8 and TRBJ1-2; a weak D match, TRBD1 (6 bases). The CDR3 spans 17 residues. The ends were cut back, 7 bases at V and 7 bases at J, with 28 bases in the middle. Germline assignment: CDR1 SGHVS and CDR2 FQNEAQ. The DNA for the CDR3 is TGTGCCAGCATGCCGCTGATGCCAGGATCAGGGGTTGGTGGCTACACCTTC. Encoded protein: CASMPLMPGSGVGGYTF.

V and J are TRBV10-3 and TRBJ1-1; no definite D call. CDR3 size: 12 residues. Germline V CDR1 and CDR2: ENHRY, SYGVKD. V lost 11 bases to trimming and J lost 2 bases, with 12 bases between them. CDR3 in amino acids: CAALSLNTEAFF. The CDR3 DNA reads as TGTGCCGCCCTGAGTCTAAACACTGAAGCTTTCTTT.

The rearrangement uses TRBV30 and TRBJ1-2, with 7 bases that match TRBD1. There are 13 residues in the CDR3. Germline loops: CDR1 GTSNPN, CDR2 SVGIG (reference sequence). V shed 0 bases, J shed 8 bases, and the junction held 6 bases outside the gene matches. The CDR3 sequence: CAWSVLGGLGYTF. Here the CDR3 DNA reads TGTGCCTGGAGTGTACTAGGGGGCTTGGGCTACACCTTC. Full variable domain (rest looked up from reference TRBV30 and TRBJ1-2): SQTIHQWPATLVQPVGSPLSLECTVEGTSNPNLYWYRQAAGRGLQLLFYSVGIGQISSEVPQNLSASRPQDRQFILSSKKLLLSDSGFYLCAWSVLGGLGYTFGSGTRLTVV.

V gene TRBV10-2 combines with J gene TRBJ2-7; 8 bases fit TRBD1. CDR3 length: 14 residues. The ends lost 1 base at V and 3 bases at J; junction bases unmatched: 2. Germline V lookup: CDR1 WSHSY, CDR2 SAAADI. The DNA for the CDR3 is TGCGCCAGCAGTGAGTGGGGACAGGACTACGAGCAGTACTTC. It codes for CASSEWGQDYEQYF.

The V call is TRBV6-5, the J call TRBJ1-4; D not certain. V was shortened by 2 bases and J by 5 bases, with 9 bases between the two germline ends. The CDR3 loop spans 14 amino acids. Germline V CDR1 and CDR2: MNHEY, SVGAGI. The CDR3 DNA sequence: TGTGCCAGCAGTTACGGCAGGCGAAATGAAAAACTGTTTTTT. Residues: CASSYGRRNEKLFF.

The chain combines TRBV7-2 with TRBJ2-3; no clear D. V dropped 1 base and J dropped 0 bases, with 5 bases sitting between them. The CDR3 is 14 residues long. CDR1 is SGHTA and CDR2 is FQGNSA in the germline V gene. CDR3 residues: CASSLDRSTDTQYF. CDR3 sequence (DNA): TGTGCCAGCAGCTTAGACAGAAGCACAGATACGCAGTATTTT.

The chain employs TRBV9 and TRBJ1-2; the match to TRBD1 covers 11 bases. The CDR3 runs to 17 residues. Losses at the gene ends were 0 bases for V and 7 bases for J; bases not matched to a gene: 11. Germline V gene lookup returns CDR1 SGDLS and CDR2 YYNGEE. The CDR3 protein is CASSVAPGTGGSSGYTF. In DNA form, the CDR3 reads TGTGCCAGCAGCGTAGCTCCGGGGACAGGGGGTAGTTCTGGCTACACCTTC.